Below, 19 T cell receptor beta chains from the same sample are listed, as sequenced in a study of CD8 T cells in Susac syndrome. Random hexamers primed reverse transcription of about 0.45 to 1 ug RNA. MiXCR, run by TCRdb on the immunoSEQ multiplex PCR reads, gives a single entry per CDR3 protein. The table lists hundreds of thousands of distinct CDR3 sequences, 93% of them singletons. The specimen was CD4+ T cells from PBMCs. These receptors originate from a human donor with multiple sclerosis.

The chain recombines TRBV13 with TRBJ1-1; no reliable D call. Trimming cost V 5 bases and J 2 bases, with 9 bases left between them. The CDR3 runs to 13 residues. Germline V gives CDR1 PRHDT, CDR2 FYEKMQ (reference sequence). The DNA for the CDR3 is TGTGCCAGCAGCCCTCGACCCAACACTGAAGCTTTCTTT. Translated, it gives CASSPRPNTEAFF.

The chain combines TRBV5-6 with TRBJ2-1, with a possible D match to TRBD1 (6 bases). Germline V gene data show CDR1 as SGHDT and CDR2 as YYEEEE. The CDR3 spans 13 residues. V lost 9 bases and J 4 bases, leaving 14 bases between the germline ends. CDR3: CATRKTGYNEQFF. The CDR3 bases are TGTGCCACCAGGAAAACAGGGTACAATGAGCAGTTCTTC.

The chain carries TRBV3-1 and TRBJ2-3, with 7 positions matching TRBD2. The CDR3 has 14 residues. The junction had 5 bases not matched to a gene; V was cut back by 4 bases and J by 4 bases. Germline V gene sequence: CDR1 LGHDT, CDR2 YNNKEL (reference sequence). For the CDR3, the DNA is TGTGCCAGCAGCCGGGCGGGAGTTCCAGATACGCAGTATTTT. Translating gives CASSRAGVPDTQYF.

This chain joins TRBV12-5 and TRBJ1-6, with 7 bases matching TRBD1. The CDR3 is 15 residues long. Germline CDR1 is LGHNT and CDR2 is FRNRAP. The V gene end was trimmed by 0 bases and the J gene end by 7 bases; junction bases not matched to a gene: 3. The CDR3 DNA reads TGTGCTAGTGGTTTGGTAACAGGGGCCAATTCACCCCTCCACTTT. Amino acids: CASGLVTGANSPLHF.

CDR3 sequence: CASTKQGQGYEQYF. CDR3 bases: TGTGCCAGCACCAAACAAGGACAAGGCTACGAGCAGTACTTC. The chain is built from TRBV6-1 and TRBJ2-7; D possibly corresponds to TRBD1 (5 bases). CDR3 length: 14 residues. Germline CDR1 MNHNS, CDR2 SASEGT. Trimming took 7 bases from V and 3 from J, leaving 16 bases between them.

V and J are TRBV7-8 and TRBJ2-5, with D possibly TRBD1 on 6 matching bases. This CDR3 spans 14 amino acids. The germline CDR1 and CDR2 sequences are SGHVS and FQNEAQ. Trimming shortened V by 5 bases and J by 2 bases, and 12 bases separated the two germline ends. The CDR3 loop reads CASSPGVGQETQYF. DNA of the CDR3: TGTGCCAGCAGCCCAGGGGTTGGGCAAGAGACCCAGTACTTC.

The DNA of the CDR3 is TGTGCCAGCAGCTCGCCGGTTGGCAATGAGCAGTTCTTC. It is translated as CASSSPVGNEQFF. The chain combines TRBV5-4 with TRBJ2-1; unclear D gene. This CDR3 has 13 residues. Germline V gives CDR1 SGHNT, CDR2 YYREEE (reference sequence). With 3 bases removed from V and 6 bases from J, the gap between germline ends came to 10 bases. Filled out from reference TRBV5-4 and TRBJ2-1, the complete variable domain reads ETGVTQSPTHLIKTRGQQVTLRCSSQSGHNTVSWYQQALGQGPQFIFQYYREEENGRGNFPPRFSGLQFPNYSSELNVNALELDDSALYLCASSSPVGNEQFFGPGTRLTVL.

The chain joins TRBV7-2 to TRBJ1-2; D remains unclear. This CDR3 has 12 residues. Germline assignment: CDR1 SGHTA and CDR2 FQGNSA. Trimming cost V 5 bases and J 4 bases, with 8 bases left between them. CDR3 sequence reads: CASSTNSYGYTF. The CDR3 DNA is TGTGCCAGCAGCACCAACAGCTATGGCTACACCTTC.

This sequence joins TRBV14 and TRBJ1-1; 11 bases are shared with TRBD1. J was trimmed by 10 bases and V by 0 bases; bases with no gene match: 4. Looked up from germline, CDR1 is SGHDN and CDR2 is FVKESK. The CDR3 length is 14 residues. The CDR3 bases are TGTGCCAGCAGCCAAGATTTGGACAGGGGGCGAGCTTTCTTT. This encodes CASSQDLDRGRAFF.

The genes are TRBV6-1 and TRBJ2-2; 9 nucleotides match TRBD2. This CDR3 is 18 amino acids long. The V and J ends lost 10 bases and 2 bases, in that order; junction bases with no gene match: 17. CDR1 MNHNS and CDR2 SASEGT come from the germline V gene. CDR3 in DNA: TGTGCCACCTCTGCGGGGCTAGCGGGATCCCTTAACACCGGGGAGCTGTTTTTT. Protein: CATSAGLAGSLNTGELFF.

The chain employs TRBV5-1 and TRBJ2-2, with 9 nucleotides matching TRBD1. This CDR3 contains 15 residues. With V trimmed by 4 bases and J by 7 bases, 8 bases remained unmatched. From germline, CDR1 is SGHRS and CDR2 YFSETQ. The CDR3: CASSAGQGYGGELFF. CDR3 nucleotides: TGCGCCAGCAGCGCGGGACAGGGATATGGCGGGGAGCTGTTTTTT.

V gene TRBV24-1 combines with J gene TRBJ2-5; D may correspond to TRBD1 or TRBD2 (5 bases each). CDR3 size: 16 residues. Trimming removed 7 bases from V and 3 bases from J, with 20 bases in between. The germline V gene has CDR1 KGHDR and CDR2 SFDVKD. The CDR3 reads CATRGQRALGEETQYF. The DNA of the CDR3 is TGTGCCACCAGAGGCCAGCGAGCCCTGGGGGAAGAGACCCAGTACTTC.

The CDR3 reads CASGLVPGAEAFF. The CDR3, as DNA: TGTGCTAGTGGTTTGGTACCCGGGGCCGAAGCTTTCTTT. V and J are TRBV12-5 and TRBJ1-1; D might be TRBD1 (5 bases). Deletions cut 0 bases from V and 8 bases from J, with 10 bases between. The germline CDR1 and CDR2 sequences are LGHNT and FRNRAP. The CDR3 loop spans 13 amino acids.

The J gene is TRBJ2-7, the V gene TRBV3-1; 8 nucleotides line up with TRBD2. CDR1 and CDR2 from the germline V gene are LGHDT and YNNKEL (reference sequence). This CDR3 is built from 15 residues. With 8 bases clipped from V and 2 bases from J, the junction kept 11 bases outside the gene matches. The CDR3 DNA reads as TGTGCCAGCGGGGAAGGCCTAGCGGGCCCCTACGAGCAGTACTTC. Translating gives CASGEGLAGPYEQYF.

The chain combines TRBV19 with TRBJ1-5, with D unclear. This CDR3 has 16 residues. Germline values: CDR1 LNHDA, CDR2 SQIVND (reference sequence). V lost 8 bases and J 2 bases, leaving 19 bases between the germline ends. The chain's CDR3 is CASDLWRGIGNQPQHF. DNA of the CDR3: TGTGCCAGTGATCTCTGGCGAGGGATTGGCAATCAGCCCCAGCATTTT.

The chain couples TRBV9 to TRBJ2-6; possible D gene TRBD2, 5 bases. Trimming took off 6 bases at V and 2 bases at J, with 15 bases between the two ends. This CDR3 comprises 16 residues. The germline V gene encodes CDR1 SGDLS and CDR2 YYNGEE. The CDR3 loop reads CASTTGGAAGANVLTF. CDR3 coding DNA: TGTGCCAGCACAACCGGAGGCGCCGCTGGGGCCAACGTCCTGACTTTC.

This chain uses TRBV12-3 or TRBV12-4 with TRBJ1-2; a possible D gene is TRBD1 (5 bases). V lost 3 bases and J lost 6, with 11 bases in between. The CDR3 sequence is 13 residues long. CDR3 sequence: CASSLNRLDGYTF. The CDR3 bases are TGTGCCAGCAGTTTGAACAGGCTAGATGGCTACACCTTC.

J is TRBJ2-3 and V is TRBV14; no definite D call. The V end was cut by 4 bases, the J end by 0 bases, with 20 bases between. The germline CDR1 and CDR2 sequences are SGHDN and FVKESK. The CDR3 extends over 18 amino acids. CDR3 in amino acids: CASSRLKVNFLSTDTQYF. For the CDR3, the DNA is TGTGCCAGCAGCCGTCTCAAGGTGAACTTCCTGAGCACAGATACGCAGTATTTT.

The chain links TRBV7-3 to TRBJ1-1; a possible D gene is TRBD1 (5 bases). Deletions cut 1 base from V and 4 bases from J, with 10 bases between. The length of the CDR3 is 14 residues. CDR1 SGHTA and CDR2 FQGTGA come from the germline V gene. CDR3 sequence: CASSLMGGGTEAFF. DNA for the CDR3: TGTGCCAGCAGCTTAATGGGGGGAGGCACTGAAGCTTTCTTT.